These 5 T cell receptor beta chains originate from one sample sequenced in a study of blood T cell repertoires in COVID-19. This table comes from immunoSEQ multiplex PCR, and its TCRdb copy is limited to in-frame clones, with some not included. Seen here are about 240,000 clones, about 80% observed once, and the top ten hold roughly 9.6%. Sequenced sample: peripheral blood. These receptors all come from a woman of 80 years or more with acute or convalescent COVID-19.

The CDR3 region has the DNA TGTGCCAGCAGCTTAGATGTAGCTGCCCTAAGAGCCCAGTACTTC. It encodes CASSLDVAALRAQYF. The chain links TRBV11-2 to TRBJ2-5; D is unclear. This CDR3 has 15 amino acids. CDR1 is SGHAT and CDR2 is FQNNGV in the germline V gene. V dropped 0 bases and J dropped 9 bases, with 17 bases sitting between them.

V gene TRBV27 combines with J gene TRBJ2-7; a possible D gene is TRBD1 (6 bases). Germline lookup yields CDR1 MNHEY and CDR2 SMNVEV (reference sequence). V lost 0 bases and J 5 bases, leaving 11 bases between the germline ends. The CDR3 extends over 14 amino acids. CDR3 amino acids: CASSLSVQGNEQYF. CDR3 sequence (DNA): TGTGCCAGCAGTTTATCGGTGCAGGGGAACGAGCAGTACTTC.

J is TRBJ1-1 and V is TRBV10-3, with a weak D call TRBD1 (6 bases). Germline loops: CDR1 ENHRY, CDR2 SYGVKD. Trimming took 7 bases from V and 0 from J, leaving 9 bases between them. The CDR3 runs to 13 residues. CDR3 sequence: CAIKGQLNTEAFF. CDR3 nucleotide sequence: TGTGCCATCAAAGGACAGTTGAACACTGAAGCTTTCTTT.

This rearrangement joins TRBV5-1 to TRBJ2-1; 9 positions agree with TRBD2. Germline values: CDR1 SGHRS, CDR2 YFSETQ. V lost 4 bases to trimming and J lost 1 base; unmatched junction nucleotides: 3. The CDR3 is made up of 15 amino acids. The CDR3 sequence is CASSVSGGSYNEQFF. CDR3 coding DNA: TGCGCCAGCAGCGTCAGCGGGGGGTCCTACAATGAGCAGTTCTTC. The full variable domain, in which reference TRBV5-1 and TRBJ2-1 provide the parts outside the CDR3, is KAGVTQTPRYLIKTRGQQVTLSCSPISGHRSVSWYQQTPGQGLQFLFEYFSETQRNKGNFPGRFSGRQFSNSRSEMNVSTLELGDSALYLCASSVSGGSYNEQFFGPGTRLTVL.

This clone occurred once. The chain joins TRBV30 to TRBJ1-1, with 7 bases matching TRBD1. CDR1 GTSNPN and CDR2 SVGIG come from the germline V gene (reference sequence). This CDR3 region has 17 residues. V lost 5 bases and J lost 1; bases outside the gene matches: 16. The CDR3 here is CAWRPLGRPGGNTEAFF. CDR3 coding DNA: TGTGCCTGGCGACCCTTGGGACGGCCAGGGGGGAACACTGAAGCTTTCTTT.